Listed below are T cell receptor beta chains from one sample, sequenced in a study of graft-versus-host responses after intestinal transplantation. No antigen is known for these receptors. The assay was immunoSEQ multiplex PCR, and TCRdb's table has in-frame clones only and misses some. The table lists 85,000 to 130,000 clones, about 90% of them singletons. The sequences come from unstimulated CD4+ T cells sorted from spleen or lymph node cells, collected before intestinal transplant. Every receptor here comes from a human donor who received an intestinal transplant. CDR3s include the opening cysteine and the closing phenylalanine or tryptophan. The order of the fields is D gene, J gene, clone size, V gene, CDR3 protein, CDR3 DNA. D genes are given only for firm matches. Only part of the rows carry a size: once, few, many, or a class if the clone is expanded.

NA TRBJ2-5 NA TRBV5-1 CASSLALGGAEETQYF TGCGCCAGCAGCTTGGCCTTAGGCGGGGCGGAAGAGACCCAGTACTTC
NA TRBJ1-4 NA TRBV11-2 CASSSVGRVRNEKLFF TGTGCCAGCAGCTCGGTCGGTAGGGTTCGAAATGAAAAACTGTTTTTT
NA TRBJ2-7 NA TRBV28 CASSLGGYEQYF TGTGCCAGCAGTTTAGGAGGGTACGAGCAGTACTTC
TRBD2 TRBJ2-5 NA TRBV29-1 CSESGGEGTQYF TGCAGCGAGAGCGGGGGCGAAGGGACCCAGTACTTC
NA TRBJ1-5 NA TRBV5-5 CASSTGSNQPQHF TGTGCCAGCAGTACTGGTAGCAATCAGCCCCAGCATTTT
TRBD2 TRBJ2-7 NA TRBV28 CASSLGLAGPHYEQYF TGTGCCAGCAGTTTAGGCCTAGCGGGGCCACACTACGAGCAGTACTTC
TRBD2 TRBJ2-2 NA TRBV7-9 CASSLKPGLAGNTGELFF TGTGCCAGCAGCCTTAAACCGGGACTAGCGGGGAACACCGGGGAGCTGTTTTTT
TRBD2 TRBJ2-7 once TRBV11-3 CASSTGTSVDEQYF TGTGCCAGCAGCACCGGGACTAGCGTCGACGAGCAGTACTTC
NA TRBJ1-1 NA TRBV10-3 CAIRVQLMNTEAFF TGTGCCATCAGAGTACAGCTTATGAACACTGAAGCTTTCTTT
NA TRBJ1-3 NA TRBV14 CASSQTVRVSGNTIYF TGTGCCAGCAGCCAAACTGTGCGGGTCTCTGGAAACACCATATATTTT
NA TRBJ1-2 NA TRBV18 CASSPGNGYTF TGTGCCAGCTCACCAGGGAATGGCTACACCTTC
TRBD1 TRBJ1-6 NA TRBV13 CASSSRTGSSYNSPLHF TGTGCCAGCAGCTCCCGGACAGGGAGCTCCTATAATTCACCCCTCCACTTT
TRBD1 TRBJ2-5 NA TRBV19 CASSPGTGWETQYF TGTGCCAGTAGTCCCGGGACAGGGTGGGAGACCCAGTACTTC
NA TRBJ2-3 NA TRBV14 CASSQSRTDTQYF TGTGCCAGCAGCCAATCGAGAACAGATACGCAGTATTTT
NA TRBJ1-2 NA TRBV27 CASSFGKGEVWEGYTF TGTGCCAGCAGTTTTGGAAAAGGGGAAGTCTGGGAGGGCTACACCTTC
NA TRBJ2-7 NA TRBV28 CASSSTYEQYF TGTGCCAGCAGTTCCACTTACGAGCAGTACTTC
NA TRBJ2-5 NA TRBV9 CASSAGETQYF TGTGCCAGCAGCGCGGGGGAGACCCAGTACTTC
TRBD2 TRBJ2-3 NA TRBV7-2 CASSASGFTDTQYF TGTGCCAGCAGCGCTAGCGGATTCACAGATACGCAGTATTTT
TRBD2 TRBJ2-3 NA TRBV18 CASSPPGLAGGTDTQYF TGTGCCAGCTCACCACCGGGACTAGCGGGCGGCACAGATACGCAGTATTTT
NA TRBJ2-7 NA TRBV6-1 CASRAGTIYEQYF TGTGCCAGCAGAGCCGGGACAATCTACGAGCAGTACTTC
NA TRBJ2-1 NA TRBV2 CASSDEYGGHNEQFF TGTGCCAGCAGTGATGAATACGGGGGCCACAATGAGCAGTTCTTC
TRBD1 TRBJ2-3 NA TRBV10-3 CAISDAGTGDRTDTQYF TGTGCCATCAGTGATGCCGGGACAGGCGATCGAACAGATACGCAGTATTTT
NA TRBJ1-1 NA TRBV11-2 CASSFSLGRRQNTEAFF TGTGCCAGCAGCTTTAGTCTGGGCCGAAGACAGAACACTGAAGCTTTCTTT
TRBD1 TRBJ1-4 NA TRBV6-6 CASSYGQATNEKLFF TGTGCCAGCAGTTACGGACAGGCAACTAATGAAAAACTGTTTTTT
NA TRBJ2-6 NA TRBV19 CASSIPAGTPSSGANVLTF TGTGCCAGTAGTATTCCTGCAGGGACGCCTTCCTCTGGGGCCAACGTCCTGACTTTC
NA TRBJ2-1 NA TRBV28 CASSLGGRPRDNEQFF TGTGCCAGCAGTTTAGGAGGACGGCCACGGGACAATGAGCAGTTCTTC
TRBD1 TRBJ1-6 NA TRBV27 CASSPRSGTGSSPLHF TGTGCCAGCAGTCCTCGCTCCGGGACAGGGAGTTCACCCCTCCACTTT
NA TRBJ1-2 NA TRBV28 CASVLSGPLGYGYTF TGTGCCAGCGTTTTGTCAGGGCCCCTCGGCTATGGCTACACCTTC
NA TRBJ1-6 NA TRBV10-3 CAISVASRAEDSPPHF TGTGCCATCAGTGTGGCCAGCAGGGCTGAGGATTCACCCCCCCACTTT
TRBD2 TRBJ2-3 NA TRBV7-2 CASSLFRGRGDTQYF TGTGCCAGCAGCTTATTTCGCGGGAGGGGAGATACGCAGTATTTT
NA TRBJ1-1 NA TRBV4-1 CASSPARGTEAFF TGCGCCAGCAGCCCTGCCCGGGGCACTGAAGCTTTCTTT
TRBD2 TRBJ2-1 NA TRBV18 CASSTREIYNEQFF TGTGCCAGCTCAACGCGGGAGATCTACAATGAGCAGTTCTTC
TRBD2 TRBJ2-2 NA TRBV19 CASSIGRLATGELFF TGTGCCAGTAGTATAGGGAGACTAGCTACCGGGGAGCTGTTTTTT
NA TRBJ1-5 once TRBV27 CASSRDTNQPQHF TGTGCCAGCAGTCGCGACACTAATCAGCCCCAGCATTTT
NA TRBJ1-1 NA TRBV20-1 CSARAQGMAFF TGCAGTGCTCGGGCCCAGGGGATGGCTTTCTTT
TRBD1 TRBJ2-2 NA TRBV9 CASSGGTANTGELFF TGTGCCAGCAGCGGGGGGACAGCGAACACCGGGGAGCTGTTTTTT
NA TRBJ1-1 NA TRBV5-1 CASSPDGGFAEAFF TGCGCCAGCAGCCCGGACGGGGGTTTCGCTGAAGCTTTCTTT
NA TRBJ1-1 few TRBV19 CASSIRRVAEAFF TGTGCCAGTAGTATACGTAGGGTGGCTGAAGCTTTCTTT
NA TRBJ2-7 few TRBV1 CTSSPTTGTGTGGIISYEQYF TGCACCAGCAGCCCGACTACTGGTACTGGAACGGGAGGAATTATCTCCTACGAGCAGTACTTC
TRBD1 TRBJ1-5 NA TRBV5-6 CASSQYDRGHWRSNQPQHF TGTGCCAGCAGCCAATACGACAGGGGACATTGGAGGAGCAATCAGCCCCAGCATTTT
TRBD2 TRBJ2-3 NA TRBV7-3 CASSLNVLAGVTDTQYF TGTGCCAGCAGCTTAAACGTCCTAGCGGGGGTCACAGATACGCAGTATTTT
NA TRBJ1-1 NA TRBV2 CASKGTEGTEAFF TGTGCCAGCAAAGGGACCGAGGGCACTGAAGCTTTCTTT
NA TRBJ2-1 NA TRBV7-3 CASSLGSGDEQFF TGTGCCAGCAGCTTAGGGTCGGGTGATGAGCAGTTCTTC
NA TRBJ1-4 NA TRBV11-2 CASSLDRNEKLFF TGTGCCAGCAGCTTAGATCGTAATGAAAAACTGTTTTTT
TRBD2 TRBJ2-5 NA TRBV7-3 CASSPTSGGYWETQYF TGTGCCAGCAGCCCGACTAGCGGGGGGTACTGGGAGACCCAGTACTTC
NA TRBJ2-6 NA TRBV28 CASSLGVAPSGANVLTF TGTGCCAGCAGTTTAGGTGTAGCCCCCTCTGGGGCCAACGTCCTGACTTTC
TRBD2 TRBJ2-7 NA TRBV5-6 CASSPVSSGGAYEQYF TGTGCCAGCAGCCCCGTGAGTAGCGGGGGAGCCTACGAGCAGTACTTC
NA TRBJ1-1 NA TRBV12-5 CASGLGGLPMNTEAFF TGTGCTAGTGGTTTGGGAGGGCTACCTATGAACACTGAAGCTTTCTTT
NA TRBJ2-7 NA TRBV14 CASSQLTGSHYEQYF TGTGCCAGCAGCCAGCTGACAGGTTCCCATTACGAGCAGTACTTC
NA TRBJ2-7 NA TRBV21-1 CASSKEKGHSYEQYF TGTGCCAGCAGCAAAGAGAAAGGACACTCCTACGAGCAGTACTTC
NA TRBJ1-2 NA TRBV5-4 CASSTKTRSFYGYTF TGTGCCAGCAGCACAAAGACCCGTTCGTTTTATGGCTACACCTTC
NA TRBJ2-2 NA TRBV5-1 CASSLVQGTGELFF TGCGCCAGCAGCTTGGTCCAAGGCACCGGGGAGCTGTTTTTT
NA TRBJ1-6 NA TRBV5-6 CASSLARGWNSPLHF TGTGCCAGCAGCTTGGCCCGGGGGTGGAATTCACCCCTCCACTTT
NA TRBJ2-2 once TRBV18 CASSPPRAGYTGELFF TGTGCCAGCTCACCACCGAGGGCAGGGTATACCGGGGAGCTGTTTTTT